The next 14 T cell receptor beta chains were all read from a single sample in a study of blood T cell repertoires in COVID-19. Clones were read by immunoSEQ multiplex PCR, and TCRdb kept only the in-frame ones, dropping some. The data show 200,000 to 250,000 clones, approximately 83% seen once. Sequencing was carried out using PBMCs or T cells enriched from blood (not recorded which). Receptor source: a woman aged 40 to 49 with acute COVID-19.

The rearrangement links TRBV2 to TRBJ2-7, with D possibly matching TRBD1 (6 bases). V lost 6 bases, J lost 4 bases, and 10 bases lay in between. The CDR3 has 12 residues. CDR1 and CDR2 (germline): SNHLY, FYNNEI. In DNA form, the CDR3 reads TGTGCCAGCAGAGGCAGGGGTTACGAGCAGTACTTC. It yields the protein CASRGRGYEQYF. The variable domain in full, with the rest retrieved from reference TRBV2 and TRBJ2-7, is EPEVTQTPSHQVTQMGQEVILRCVPISNHLYFYWYRQILGQKVEFLVSFYNNEISEKSEIFDDQFSVERPDGSNFTLKIRSTKLEDSAMYFCASRGRGYEQYFGPGTRLTVT.

The chain combines TRBV9 with TRBJ2-3, with 10 bases matching TRBD2. Germline CDR1 is SGDLS and CDR2 is YYNGEE. V dropped 1 base and J dropped 6; count of bases not matched to a gene: 8. The CDR3 sequence is 16 residues long. CDR3 in amino acids: CASSVLASGSGDTQYF. As DNA, the CDR3 is TGTGCCAGCAGCGTATTGGCTAGCGGGAGTGGGGATACGCAGTATTTT.

This chain connects TRBV11-2 to TRBJ2-7, with unresolved D. V lost 5 bases, J lost 6 bases, and 8 bases lay in between. Per germline, CDR1 SGHAT and CDR2 FQNNGV. The CDR3 runs to 11 residues. This CDR3 reads CASSPLLEQYF. CDR3 DNA: TGTGCCAGCAGCCCTCTTCTCGAGCAGTACTTC.

A few counts support this clone. The chain has TRBV7-6 and TRBJ1-3; D may be TRBD1 (5 bases). This CDR3 region has 15 residues. CDR1 and CDR2 (germline): SGHVS, FNYEAQ. The V end was cut by 3 bases, the J end by 2 bases, with 11 bases between. CDR3: CASSFDRSAGNTIYF. The CDR3 DNA is TGTGCCAGCAGCTTCGACAGATCCGCTGGAAACACCATATATTTT.

V and J are TRBV6-2 or TRBV6-3 and TRBJ2-7; possibly TRBD1 for D (5 bases). Germline CDR1 is MNHEY and CDR2 is SVGEGT. The CDR3 contains 15 residues. The V end lost 6 bases, the J end lost 2 bases, and 17 bases lay between the germline ends. The DNA of the CDR3 is TGTGCCAGCAGCGACCATCGACAGCCTCCCTACGAGCAGTACTTC. Amino acid sequence: CASSDHRQPPYEQYF.

The rearrangement links TRBV11-2 to TRBJ2-1; possible D gene TRBD2, 5 bases. The V gene lost 0 bases and the J gene lost 7 bases, with 7 bases spanning the gap. Germline V gene sequence: CDR1 SGHAT, CDR2 FQNNGV. The CDR3 is made up of 13 amino acids. This CDR3 is CASSLDRENEQFF. The CDR3, as DNA: TGTGCCAGCAGCTTAGATCGGGAAAATGAGCAGTTCTTC.

The rearrangement joins TRBV2 to TRBJ1-2; 12 bases align to TRBD1. Per germline, CDR1 SNHLY and CDR2 FYNNEI. Losses at the gene ends were 7 bases for V and 7 bases for J; bases not matched to a gene: 10. There are 15 residues in the CDR3. CDR3 in amino acids: CASITGQGAQGGYTF. CDR3 DNA sequence: TGTGCCAGCATCACGGGACAGGGGGCTCAGGGTGGCTACACCTTC.

The rearrangement joins TRBV4-1 to TRBJ1-5, with no clear D. Germline-derived CDR1 and CDR2 are MGHRA and YSYEKL. The V end was cut by 4 bases, the J end by 4 bases, with 8 bases between. The CDR3 has 13 residues. CDR3 sequence: CASSPGLNQPQHF. Here the CDR3 DNA reads TGCGCCAGCAGCCCAGGTTTAAATCAGCCCCAGCATTTT.

The J gene is TRBJ1-2, the V gene TRBV12-3 or TRBV12-4; the D is unclear. The germline V and J ends were trimmed by 6 bases and 4 bases, with 6 bases remaining between them. The CDR3 loop spans 11 amino acids. The CDR3 spells CASRSIYGYTF. The CDR3 DNA reads as TGTGCCAGCAGGAGCATCTATGGCTACACCTTC.

This clone was observed a handful of times. This chain uses TRBV6-1 with TRBJ1-1, with no clear D. V was shortened by 2 bases and J by 8 bases, with 18 bases between the two germline ends. The CDR3 runs to 15 residues. Germline V gives CDR1 MNHNS, CDR2 SASEGT. CDR3 loop: CASSEPPEPQKEAFF. In nucleotides, the CDR3 is TGTGCCAGCAGTGAACCCCCCGAACCACAGAAAGAAGCTTTCTTT.

The gene calls are TRBV5-1 and TRBJ1-2, with D possibly TRBD1 on 5 matching bases. V lost 3 bases and J 6 bases, leaving 15 bases between the germline ends. CDR3 length: 14 residues. Germline CDR1 SGHRS, CDR2 YFSETQ. CDR3 loop: CASSSMQGVDGYTF. In DNA form, the CDR3 reads TGCGCCAGCAGCTCCATGCAGGGTGTGGATGGCTACACCTTC. Using reference TRBV5-1 and TRBJ1-2 for the parts outside the CDR3, the full variable domain is KAGVTQTPRYLIKTRGQQVTLSCSPISGHRSVSWYQQTPGQGLQFLFEYFSETQRNKGNFPGRFSGRQFSNSRSEMNVSTLELGDSALYLCASSSMQGVDGYTFGSGTRLTVV.

A few counts support this clone. As DNA, the CDR3 is TGTGCCAGCAGTCCTAGCGGGAGGGTCTACAATGAGCAGTTCTTC. Translation gives CASSPSGRVYNEQFF. This chain joins TRBV3-1 (or the pseudogene TRBV3-2) and TRBJ2-1; 12 bases align to TRBD2. This CDR3 has 15 amino acids. CDR1 is LGHDT and CDR2 is YNNKEL in the germline V gene (reference sequence). Germline trimming cut 6 bases from V and 3 bases from J; bases unmatched to any gene: 3.

V usage is TRBV7-9 and J usage is TRBJ1-1, with a possible D match to TRBD1 (5 bases). The ends were cut back, 4 bases at V and 4 bases at J, with 10 bases in the middle. This CDR3 region has 13 residues. In germline, CDR1 is SEHNR, CDR2 FQNEAQ (reference sequence). This CDR3 reads CASSSHRSTEAFF. The CDR3 bases are TGTGCCAGCAGCTCCCACAGGAGCACTGAAGCTTTCTTT. Full variable domain (rest looked up from reference TRBV7-9 and TRBJ1-1): DTGVSQNPRHKITKRGQNVTFRCDPISEHNRLYWYRQTLGQGPEFLTYFQNEAQLEKSRLLSDRFSAERPKGSFSTLEIQRTEQGDSAMYLCASSSHRSTEAFFGQGTRLTVV.

This chain links TRBV5-1 with TRBJ2-7; a possible D gene is TRBD1 (6 bases). In germline, CDR1 is SGHRS, CDR2 YFSETQ. The V end was cut by 4 bases, the J end by 8 bases, with 22 bases between. This CDR3 spans 15 amino acids. The chain's CDR3 is CASSHTQGETLKQYF. The CDR3 DNA is TGCGCCAGCAGCCACACACAGGGAGAGACGTTGAAGCAGTACTTC. Full variable domain (outside the CDR3, taken from reference TRBV5-1 and TRBJ2-7): KAGVTQTPRYLIKTRGQQVTLSCSPISGHRSVSWYQQTPGQGLQFLFEYFSETQRNKGNFPGRFSGRQFSNSRSEMNVSTLELGDSALYLCASSHTQGETLKQYFGPGTRLTVT.